This T cell receptor beta chain came from a study of blood T cell repertoires in COVID-19. The overall study: Whether acute or convalescent, the COVID-19 samples came from the United States, Italy and Spain. T cells, B-cell-depleted T cells, or PBMCs provided the cDNA or gDNA that served as material.

The CDR3 spans 13 residues. Germline CDR1 reads SGHNT; CDR2 reads YYREEE (reference sequence). V was clipped by 4 bases and J by 8 bases; unmatched bases: 6. Under the authors' procedure: Amplification with reference gene primers provided the estimates of nucleated cell counts. The assay was immunoSEQ multiplex PCR, and TCRdb's table has in-frame clones only and misses some. V, J and clone size derive from that table, while D and trimming were established from the DNA sequence. The sample lists roughly 63,000 clones; around 80% were seen once. This receptor was identified in a human donor in a cohort sampled during active COVID-19. The chain carries TRBV5-4 and TRBJ1-2; 9 bases match TRBD1. The source material was peripheral blood. For the CDR3, the DNA is TGTGCCAGCAGCCTGGGACAGGGAGGCGGCTACACCTTC. Translated, it gives CASSLGQGGGYTF.